Included here is one TCR beta chain sequence, with context. It lacks a known antigen. No quality values exist for individual bases; no much larger clone is one base distant. The sample comes from a study of blood T cell repertoires in COVID-19 (dated by TCRdb to 2020 to 2022). At the level of the whole study: Collaborator samples came from the United States, Italy and Spain and covered acute and convalescent phases of COVID-19. The material from the prospective study consisted of cDNA or gDNA derived from T cells, B-cell-depleted T cells, or PBMCs. Subjects who had been exposed to COVID-19, were actively infected with it, or had recovered from it provided the deeply sampled blood TCRbeta repertoires that made up the dataset. The repertoires were released in a freely available public database meant as a resource for research on the immune response to SARS-CoV-2. Samples came from the ongoing ImmuneRACE study (first 160 participants) plus 1,254 subjects from 6 global collaborators. The sample metadata nearly always contained a de-identified subject ID, COVID-19 status, age in years and sex. Where available, HLA class I and class II types were obtained from metadata supplied by the sample provider rather than from assay-based typing.

The immunoSEQ Assay, a bias-controlled multiplex PCR, was used to amplify TCRbeta CDR3 regions from genomic DNA. Regarding the original processing steps: Nucleated cell counts per sample were estimated from amplification of reference gene primers within the assay. To quantify the absolute abundance of each unique TCRbeta CDR3 rearrangement, sequence reads were collapsed and filtered. Productive Simpson clonality was computed per sample as the square root of Simpson's diversity index over productive rearrangements. The table comes from immuneACCESS by way of TCRdb, which keeps in-frame sequences with V and J called. Part of the clones is missing from these tables; in studies checked, under half for an unresolved V gene and the rest for unknown reasons. From that table come the V and J calls and clone size; the DNA was used to work out D and trimming. The sample contains 200,000 to 250,000 clones, 81% of them found a single time. Jointly, the top ten make up around 9% of the sample.

Findings and caveats that apply to the study as a whole: The amount of clinical and demographic metadata varied by source and participant and was provided uncurated.

Participants in the prospective study were aged roughly 18 to 89 years, lived in about two dozen United States geographic areas, and enrolled through a virtual design. Cohort assignment in the prospective study relied on participant-reported clinical history from a screening survey and a study questionnaire. In the prospective study, mobile phlebotomists collected whole blood, serum and a nasopharyngeal or oropharyngeal swab from each participant. Participants in the prospective study had the option to provide additional blood draws and questionnaires over a 2-month period. Blood samples from the prospective study were shipped frozen or at room temperature prior to DNA extraction. From the cysteine up to the phenylalanine, the CDR3 has a length of 14 residues. CDR3 DNA only is kept here, 42 bases in frame from base 1. For CDR1 and CDR2, the germline V gene (reference sequence) lists LGHDT and YNNKEL. The V and J ends are trimmed by 1 base and 8 bases, leaving 9 bases between them.

The V gene is TRBV3-1 (or the pseudogene TRBV3-2) and the J gene is TRBJ1-6; TRBD1 is perhaps the D gene, given 5 matching bases. The specimen sequenced was PBMCs or T cells enriched from blood (not recorded which). The source is a woman aged 45-65 years with acute COVID-19. For the CDR3, the sequence is CASSQVTGDSPLHF. The DNA is as follows: TGTGCCAGCAGCCAAGTCACAGGAGATTCACCCCTCCACTTT.